The T cell receptor (beta chain) under discussion was sequenced for a study of blood T cell repertoires in COVID-19. Study-level background: Acute-phase and convalescent COVID-19 samples originated in the United States, Italy and Spain.

Germline V gene lookup returns CDR1 MDHEN and CDR2 SYDVKM. There are 17 residues in the CDR3. V shed 2 bases and J 1 base; nucleotides not matched to a gene: 8. Original data processing: Amplified reference gene primers provided the basis for estimating nucleated cell counts. Assay: immunoSEQ multiplex PCR; the TCRdb copy retains only in-frame clones and omits some. The DNA was the basis for D and trimming; V, J and clone size are from that table. Of roughly 140,000 clones in the sample, around 82% are singletons; the top ten hold 13%. The chain joins TRBV28 to TRBJ2-1; 7 bases align to TRBD2. Sequencing used peripheral blood. This TCR was sampled from a man between 60 and 75 years old with active or convalescent COVID-19. As DNA, the CDR3 is TGTGCCAGCAGTTTACTAGGTGGGAGGGCGTCCTACAATGAGCAGTTCTTC. Protein sequence: CASSLLGGRASYNEQFF.